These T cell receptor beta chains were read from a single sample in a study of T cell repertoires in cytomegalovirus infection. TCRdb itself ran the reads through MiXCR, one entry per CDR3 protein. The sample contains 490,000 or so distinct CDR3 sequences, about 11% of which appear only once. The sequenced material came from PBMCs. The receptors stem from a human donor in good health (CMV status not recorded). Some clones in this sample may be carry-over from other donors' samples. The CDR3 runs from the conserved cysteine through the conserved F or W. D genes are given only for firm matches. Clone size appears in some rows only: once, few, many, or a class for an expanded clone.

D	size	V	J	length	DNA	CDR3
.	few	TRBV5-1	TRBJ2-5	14	TGCGCCAGCAGCCGGACAGTGGCGGAAGAGACCCAGTACTTC	CASSRTVAEETQYF
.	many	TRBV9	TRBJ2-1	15	TGTGCCAGCAGCGTAGCGGGGGGCACCTACAATGAGCAGTTCTTC	CASSVAGGTYNEQFF
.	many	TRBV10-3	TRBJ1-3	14	TGTGCCATCAGTGAGGACAGCTCTGGAAACACCATATATTTT	CAISEDSSGNTIYF
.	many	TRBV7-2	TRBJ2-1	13	TGTGCCAGCAGCTCGGAGTCGTCCAATGAGCAGTTCTTC	CASSSESSNEQFF
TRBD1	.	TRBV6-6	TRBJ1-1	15	TGTGCCAGCAGTTACTCAGGGACAGGGAAGGCTGAAGCTTTCTTT	CASSYSGTGKAEAFF
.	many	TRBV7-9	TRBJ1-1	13	TGTGCCAGCAGCCAGGGAACGAACACTGAAGCTTTCTTT	CASSQGTNTEAFF
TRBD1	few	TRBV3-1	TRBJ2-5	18	TGTGCCAGCAGCCCCACCCCCGGGACAGGAGGTCCTTGGGTGACCCAGTACTTC	CASSPTPGTGGPWVTQYF
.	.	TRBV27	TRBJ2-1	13	TGTGCCAGCAGCCCCGGGGGCCCCAGTGAGCAGTTCTTC	CASSPGGPSEQFF
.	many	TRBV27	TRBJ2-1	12	TGTGCCAGCAGTTCTCCCAACAATGAGCAGTTCTTC	CASSSPNNEQFF
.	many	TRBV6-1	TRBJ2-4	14	TGTGCCAGCAGTGATCAGAGATTCCAAAACATTCAGTACTTC	CASSDQRFQNIQYF
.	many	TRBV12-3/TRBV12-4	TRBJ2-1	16	TGTGCCAGCAGTTTCAGGGGCGGTCACTCCTACAATGAGCAGTTCTTC	CASSFRGGHSYNEQFF